This TCR beta chain was recovered during a study of blood T cell repertoires in COVID-19. The repertoire was sequenced with immunoSEQ multiplex PCR; TCRdb's copy has only in-frame clones and lacks some. The data show 150,000 to 200,000 clones, 89% seen once. The sequencing sample was made of peripheral blood. The source of this sequence is a man aged 18 to 30 who had recovered from COVID-19.

CDR3 loop: CASSSWETTGELFF. In DNA, the CDR3 is TGTGCCAGCAGTTCCTGGGAGACCACCGGGGAGCTGTTTTTT. The J gene is TRBJ2-2, the V gene TRBV11-3; D possibly corresponds to TRBD2 (5 bases). V was clipped by 6 bases and J by 4 bases, with 12 bases between them. Germline CDR1 reads SGHNT; CDR2 reads YENEEA. The CDR3 is made up of 14 amino acids.